A selection of T cell receptor beta chains follows, all from one sample in a study of beta chain features in type 1 diabetes. TCRdb keeps only in-frame clones here, not all; method: immunoSEQ multiplex PCR. The sample consists of 500,000 to 700,000 clones, about 16% of them appearing once. Sequencing input: naive CD4+ T cells from blood. These receptors were obtained from a young man in good health. The CDR3 runs from the conserved cysteine through the conserved F or W. Fields, in order: CDR3 DNA, CDR3 protein, J gene, clone size, D gene, V gene. A D gene is named only where the DNA matches it firmly. Where a row states a size, it is once, few, many or the class of an expanded clone; other rows omit it.

TGTGCCAGCAGCCCTGAGAGCCCCCCGGGTGGCTACACCTTC CASSPESPPGGYTF TRBJ1-2 few . TRBV4-2
TGTGCCAGCAGCTCAAGACTAGCGGGAGGCCCAGATACGCAGTATTTT CASSSRLAGGPDTQYF TRBJ2-3 . TRBD2 TRBV7-2
TGTGCCAGTAGTTCCCAGACAGGGACTGAAGCTTTCTTT CASSSQTGTEAFF TRBJ1-1 few TRBD1 TRBV19
TGTGCCAGCAGCTTGACTATTTCGGGCGAGCAGTTCTTC CASSLTISGEQFF TRBJ2-1 few . TRBV7-2
TGTGCCAGCAGCCCGCCCGGGACAGGATCTTATGGCTACACCTTC CASSPPGTGSYGYTF TRBJ1-2 . TRBD1 TRBV7-9
TGTGCCAGCAGCTTAGCTTACAGTAGTGTGTACTTC CASSLAYSSVYF TRBJ2-7 . . TRBV7-2
TGTGCCAGCAGCAATAGACCTGGGTTCATATCGGAGACCCAGTACTTC CASSNRPGFISETQYF TRBJ2-5 . . TRBV5-4
TGTGCCAGCAGCTTACAGGGAATAACCACTGAAGCTTTCTTT CASSLQGITTEAFF TRBJ1-1 few . TRBV11-1
TGCAGCGTTGGGGCGGGAGGGTCAGATGCGCAGTATTTT CSVGAGGSDAQYF TRBJ2-3 . TRBD2 TRBV29-1
TGTGCCAGCAGTTTGTGGAACACCGGGGAGCTGTTTTTT CASSLWNTGELFF TRBJ2-2 few . TRBV28
TGTGCCAGCAGCCAAGTCGCTAGCGGGGGGGCGATCCAAGAGACCCAGTACTTC CASSQVASGGAIQETQYF TRBJ2-5 . TRBD2 TRBV4-2
TGCGCCAGCCGCTCGTCAGAGAACGGGGAGCTGTTTTTT CASRSSENGELFF TRBJ2-2 few . TRBV5-1
TGTGCCAGCGGGCAGGGACCGAATGAAAAACTGTTTTTT CASGQGPNEKLFF TRBJ1-4 . . TRBV7-3
TGTGCCAGCAGCTTAACAGGGACAGGCTTCTATGGCTACACCTTC CASSLTGTGFYGYTF TRBJ1-2 few TRBD1 TRBV7-3
TGTGCCAGCAGCTTAGCGACGGTTGCGGGGCAAGAGACCCAGTACTTC CASSLATVAGQETQYF TRBJ2-5 . . TRBV7-2
TGTGCCAGCAGCGTAGGGATGGAACTTCTCTCTGGGGCCAACGTCCTGACTTTC CASSVGMELLSGANVLTF TRBJ2-6 few . TRBV9
TGTGCCACTAGCCCGGGACAGGGTAACGACGAGCAGTACTTC CATSPGQGNDEQYF TRBJ2-7 . TRBD1 TRBV15
TGCGCCAGCAGGAGGACAGGGGCGCCGGAGACCCAGTACTTC CASRRTGAPETQYF TRBJ2-5 . TRBD1 TRBV5-1
TGTGCCAGCAGCCCTCGGAAGGGGAACTATGGCTACACCTTC CASSPRKGNYGYTF TRBJ1-2 few . TRBV7-2